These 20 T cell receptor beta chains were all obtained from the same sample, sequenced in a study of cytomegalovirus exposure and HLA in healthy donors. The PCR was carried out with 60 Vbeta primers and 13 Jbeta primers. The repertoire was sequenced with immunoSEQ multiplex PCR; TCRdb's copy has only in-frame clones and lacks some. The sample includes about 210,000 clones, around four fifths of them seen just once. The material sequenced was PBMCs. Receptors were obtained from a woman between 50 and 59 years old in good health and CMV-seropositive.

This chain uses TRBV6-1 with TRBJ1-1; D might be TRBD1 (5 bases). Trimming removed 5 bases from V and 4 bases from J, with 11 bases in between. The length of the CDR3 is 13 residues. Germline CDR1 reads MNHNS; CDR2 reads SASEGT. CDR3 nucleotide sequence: TGTGCCAGCAGTCCCGGCGGGGCCACTGAAGCTTTCTTT. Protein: CASSPGGATEAFF.

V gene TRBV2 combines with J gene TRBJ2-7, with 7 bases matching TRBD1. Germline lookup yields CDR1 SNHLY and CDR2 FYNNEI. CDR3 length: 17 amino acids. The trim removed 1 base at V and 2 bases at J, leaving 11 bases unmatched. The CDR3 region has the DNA TGTGCCAGCAGTGAAGGGCACACCACAGGGGCCCCCTACGAGCAGTACTTC. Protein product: CASSEGHTTGAPYEQYF.

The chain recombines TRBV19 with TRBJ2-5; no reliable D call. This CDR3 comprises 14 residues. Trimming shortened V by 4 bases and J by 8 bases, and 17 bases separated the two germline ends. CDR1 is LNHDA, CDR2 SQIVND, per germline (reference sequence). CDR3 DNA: TGTGCCAGTAGTACCTCTGGAGCGCACGCCACCCAGTACTTC. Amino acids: CASSTSGAHATQYF.

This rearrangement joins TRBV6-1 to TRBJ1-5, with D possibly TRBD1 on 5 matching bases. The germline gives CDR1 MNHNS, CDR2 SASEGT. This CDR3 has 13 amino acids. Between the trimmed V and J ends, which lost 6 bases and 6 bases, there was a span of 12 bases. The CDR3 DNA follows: TGTGCCAGCAGCCGCCGAAGGGGTCAGCCCCAGCATTTT. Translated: CASSRRRGQPQHF.

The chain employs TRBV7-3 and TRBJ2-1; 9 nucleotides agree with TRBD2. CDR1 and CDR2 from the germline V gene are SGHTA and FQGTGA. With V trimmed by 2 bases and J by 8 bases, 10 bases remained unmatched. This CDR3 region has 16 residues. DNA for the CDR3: TGTGCCAGCAGCTTATCTGTAGCGGGGGCCTCCGATGAGCAGTTCTTC. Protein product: CASSLSVAGASDEQFF.

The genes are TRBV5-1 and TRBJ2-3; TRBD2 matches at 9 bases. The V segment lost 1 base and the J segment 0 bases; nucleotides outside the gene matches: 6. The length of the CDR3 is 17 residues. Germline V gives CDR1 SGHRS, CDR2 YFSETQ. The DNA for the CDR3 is TGCGCCAGCAGCTTGCAACTAGGGACTAGCAGCACAGATACGCAGTATTTT. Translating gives CASSLQLGTSSTDTQYF.

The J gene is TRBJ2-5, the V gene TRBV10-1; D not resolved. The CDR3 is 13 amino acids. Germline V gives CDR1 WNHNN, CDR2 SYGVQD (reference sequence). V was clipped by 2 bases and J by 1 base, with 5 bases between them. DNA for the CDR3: TGCGCCAGCAGTGAGACGGTCCAAGAGACCCAGTACTTC. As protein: CASSETVQETQYF.

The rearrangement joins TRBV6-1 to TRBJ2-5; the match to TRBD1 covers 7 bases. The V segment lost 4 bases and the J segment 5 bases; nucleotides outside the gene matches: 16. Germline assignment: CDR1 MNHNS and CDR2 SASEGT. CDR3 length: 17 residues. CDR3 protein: CASSAPWDRLNGETQYF. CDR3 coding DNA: TGTGCCAGCAGTGCTCCCTGGGACAGACTTAATGGGGAGACCCAGTACTTC.

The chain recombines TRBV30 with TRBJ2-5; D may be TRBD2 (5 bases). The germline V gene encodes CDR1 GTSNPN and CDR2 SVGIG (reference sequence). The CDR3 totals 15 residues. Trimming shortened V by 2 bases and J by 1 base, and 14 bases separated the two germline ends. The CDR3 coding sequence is TGTGCCTGGAGTAGGAACCGAGGGCCCCAAGAGACCCAGTACTTC. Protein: CAWSRNRGPQETQYF.

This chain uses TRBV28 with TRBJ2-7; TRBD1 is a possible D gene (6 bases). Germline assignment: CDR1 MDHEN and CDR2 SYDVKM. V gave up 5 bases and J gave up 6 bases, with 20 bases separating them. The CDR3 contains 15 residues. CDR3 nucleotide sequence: TGTGCCAGCAGTGATATACAGGGTACCCCTTTCGAGCAGTACTTC. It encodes CASSDIQGTPFEQYF.

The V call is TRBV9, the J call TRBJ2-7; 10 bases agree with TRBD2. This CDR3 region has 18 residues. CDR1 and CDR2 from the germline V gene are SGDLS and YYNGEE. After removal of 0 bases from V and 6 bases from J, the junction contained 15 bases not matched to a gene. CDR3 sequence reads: CASSVDGTSGDLPLEQYF. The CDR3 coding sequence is TGTGCCAGCAGCGTAGATGGAACTAGCGGGGACCTACCCCTCGAGCAGTACTTC. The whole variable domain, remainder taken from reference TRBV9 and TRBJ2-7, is DSGVTQTPKHLITATGQRVTLRCSPRSGDLSVYWYQQSLDQGLQFLIQYYNGEERAKGNILERFSAQQFPDLHSELNLSSLELGDSALYFCASSVDGTSGDLPLEQYFGPGTRLTVT.

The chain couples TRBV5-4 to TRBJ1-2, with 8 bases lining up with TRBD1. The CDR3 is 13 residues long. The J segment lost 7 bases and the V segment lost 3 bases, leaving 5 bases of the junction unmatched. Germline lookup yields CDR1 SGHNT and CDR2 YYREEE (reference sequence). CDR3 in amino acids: CASSYTDRGGYTF. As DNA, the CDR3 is TGTGCCAGCAGCTACACCGACAGGGGTGGCTACACCTTC.

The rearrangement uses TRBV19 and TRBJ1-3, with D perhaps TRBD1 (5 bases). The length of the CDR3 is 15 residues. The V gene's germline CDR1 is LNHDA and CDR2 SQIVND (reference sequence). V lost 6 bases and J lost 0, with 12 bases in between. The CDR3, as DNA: TGTGCCAGTAGCTCGACAGTGAGCTCTGGAAACACCATATATTTT. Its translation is CASSSTVSSGNTIYF.

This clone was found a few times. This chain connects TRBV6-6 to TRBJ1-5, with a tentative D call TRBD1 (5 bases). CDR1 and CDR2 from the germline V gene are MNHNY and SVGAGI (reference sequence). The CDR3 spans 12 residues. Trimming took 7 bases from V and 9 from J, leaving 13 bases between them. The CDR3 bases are TGTGCCAGCACCCAAGGCGGGGGGCCCCAGCATTTT. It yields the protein CASTQGGGPQHF.

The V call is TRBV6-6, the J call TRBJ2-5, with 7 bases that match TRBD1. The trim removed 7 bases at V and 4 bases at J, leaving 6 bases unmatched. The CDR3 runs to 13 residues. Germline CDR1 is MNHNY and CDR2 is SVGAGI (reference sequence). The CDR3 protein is CASTGTAGETQYF. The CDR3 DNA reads TGTGCCAGCACCGGGACAGCAGGAGAGACCCAGTACTTC.

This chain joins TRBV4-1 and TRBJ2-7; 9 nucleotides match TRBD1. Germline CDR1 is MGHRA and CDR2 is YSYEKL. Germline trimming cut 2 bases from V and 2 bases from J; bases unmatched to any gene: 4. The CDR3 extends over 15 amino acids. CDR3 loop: CASSQYGTGPYEQYF. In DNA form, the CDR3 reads TGCGCCAGCAGCCAATACGGGACAGGGCCCTACGAGCAGTACTTC.

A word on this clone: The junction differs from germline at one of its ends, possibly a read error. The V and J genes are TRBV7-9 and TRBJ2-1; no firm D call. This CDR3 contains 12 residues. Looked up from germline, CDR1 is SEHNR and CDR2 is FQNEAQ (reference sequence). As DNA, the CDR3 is TGTTCCAGCAGCTTAGGGCCTAATGAGCAGTTCTTC. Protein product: CSSSLGPNEQFF.

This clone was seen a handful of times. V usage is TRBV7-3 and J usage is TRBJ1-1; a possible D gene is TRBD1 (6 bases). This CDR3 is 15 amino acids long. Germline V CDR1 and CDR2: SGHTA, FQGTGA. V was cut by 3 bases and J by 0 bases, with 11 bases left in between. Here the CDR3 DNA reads TGTGCCAGCAGCTTCGTAGGGGGATTGAACACTGAAGCTTTCTTT. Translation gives CASSFVGGLNTEAFF. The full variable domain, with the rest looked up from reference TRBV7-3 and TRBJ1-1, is GAGVSQTPSNKVTEKGKYVELRCDPISGHTALYWYRQSLGQGPEFLIYFQGTGAADDSGLPNDRFFAVRPEGSVSTLKIQRTERGDSAVYLCASSFVGGLNTEAFFGQGTRLTVV.

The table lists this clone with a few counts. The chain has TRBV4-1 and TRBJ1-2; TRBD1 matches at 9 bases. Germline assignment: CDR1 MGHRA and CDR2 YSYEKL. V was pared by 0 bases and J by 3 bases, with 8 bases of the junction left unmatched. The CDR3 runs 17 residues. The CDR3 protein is CASSQDLGTGIDYGYTF. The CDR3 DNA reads TGCGCCAGCAGCCAAGATTTGGGGACAGGGATCGACTATGGCTACACCTTC.

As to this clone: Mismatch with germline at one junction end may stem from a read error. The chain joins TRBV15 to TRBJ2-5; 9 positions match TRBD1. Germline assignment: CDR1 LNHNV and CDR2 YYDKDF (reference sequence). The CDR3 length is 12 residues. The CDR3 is CATSRGGTGMNF. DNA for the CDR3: TGTGCCACCAGCAGAGGAGGGACAGGGATGAACTTC.